The 5 T cell receptor beta chains in this list originate from one sample, sequenced in a study of blood T cell repertoires in COVID-19. Using immunoSEQ multiplex PCR, the repertoire was profiled, and TCRdb retains in-frame clones only, with some absent. The sample shows 270,000 or so clones, around 83% of them seen only once. Sequenced input: PBMCs or T cells enriched from blood (not recorded which). The receptors come from a woman between 45 and 65 years old who had been exposed to COVID-19.

V gene TRBV24-1 combines with J gene TRBJ2-2, with D perhaps matching TRBD2 (6 bases). Germline V gene sequence: CDR1 KGHDR, CDR2 SFDVKD. The CDR3 consists of 15 residues. Trimming pared 5 bases from V and 7 bases from J, leaving 16 bases between. The CDR3 bases are TGTGCCACCAGTGGCGGGGACGGTGTGAGCGGGGAGCTGTTTTTT. It yields the protein CATSGGDGVSGELFF.

The genes are TRBV18 and TRBJ1-2; 9 nucleotides align to TRBD1. The CDR3 length is 14 residues. After removal of 2 bases from V and 7 bases from J, the junction contained 5 bases not matched to a gene. Germline-derived CDR1 and CDR2 are KGHSH and LQKENI. CDR3 in amino acids: CASSPKQGAGGYTF. CDR3 sequence (DNA): TGTGCCAGCTCACCAAAACAGGGGGCCGGTGGCTACACCTTC.

CDR3 coding DNA: TGTGCCAGCAAGTCTCCTAGCGGAAGCTCCTACAATGAGCAGTTCTTC. Amino acid sequence: CASKSPSGSSYNEQFF. The chain is built from TRBV27 and TRBJ2-1; 7 bases map to TRBD2. V gave up 7 bases and J gave up 0 bases; unmatched junction bases: 9. Germline lookup yields CDR1 MNHEY and CDR2 SMNVEV (reference sequence). The CDR3 runs to 16 residues.

The chain has TRBV19 and TRBJ1-2; D gene uncertain. Between the trimmed V and J ends, which lost 5 bases and 8 bases, there was a span of 15 bases. This CDR3 has 13 residues. Germline-derived CDR1 and CDR2 are LNHDA and SQIVND (reference sequence). In DNA form, the CDR3 reads TGTGCCAGTAGTGTTTTGGCAGTACCGGGCTACACCTTC. This translates into CASSVLAVPGYTF.

V is TRBV5-6 and J is TRBJ1-2, with TRBD1 identical over 11 bases. This CDR3 has 16 amino acids. The J segment lost 5 bases and the V segment lost 6 bases, leaving 12 bases of the junction unmatched. Germline lookup yields CDR1 SGHDT and CDR2 YYEEEE. CDR3 residues: CASTLGQGARPYGYTF. CDR3 in DNA: TGTGCCAGCACTCTAGGACAGGGGGCTCGACCTTATGGCTACACCTTC.